The rows below give T cell receptor beta chains drawn from one sample of a study of CD8 T cells in Susac syndrome. TCRdb re-called the immunoSEQ multiplex PCR reads through MiXCR, storing one row per CDR3 protein. The table has about 150,000 distinct CDR3 sequences, 92% seen once. Material: CD4+ T cells from PBMCs. These receptors originate from a human donor in good health. The CDR3 runs from the conserved cysteine through the conserved F or W. D genes are given only for firm matches. Clone size, where shown, is once, few, many, or a class for clones that have expanded.

j_gene | v_gene | abundance | d_gene | CDR3aa | CDR3nt
TRBJ2-7 | TRBV5-1 | NA | NA | CASSPNPGPSFYEQYF | TGCGCCAGCAGCCCAAACCCGGGACCTTCGTTCTACGAGCAGTACTTC
TRBJ2-7 | TRBV10-3 | few | TRBD2 | CATLAGDSYEQYF | TGTGCCACCCTGGCGGGGGACTCCTACGAGCAGTACTTC
TRBJ1-1 | TRBV29-1 | NA | NA | CSVAGLLNTEAFF | TGCAGCGTTGCTGGACTGCTGAACACTGAAGCTTTCTTT
TRBJ1-2 | TRBV19 | NA | TRBD1 | CASSSPRQGGYYGYTF | TGTGCCAGTAGTAGCCCCAGACAGGGGGGCTACTATGGCTACACCTTC
TRBJ1-1 | TRBV6-2/TRBV6-3 | NA | NA | CASSLVRGNTEAFF | TGTGCCAGCAGCCTCGTAAGGGGGAACACTGAAGCTTTCTTT
TRBJ1-1 | TRBV7-2 | NA | NA | CASSLYPPGTGTEAFF | TGTGCCAGCAGCCTCTATCCTCCGGGGACGGGTACTGAAGCTTTCTTT
TRBJ2-7 | TRBV12-3/TRBV12-4 | NA | NA | CASSLGMGTYEQYF | TGTGCCAGCAGTTTAGGTATGGGGACCTACGAGCAGTACTTC
TRBJ1-6 | TRBV12-3/TRBV12-4 | NA | TRBD1 | CASSSGQGANSPLHF | TGTGCCAGCAGCTCCGGACAGGGGGCGAATTCACCCCTCCACTTT
TRBJ2-1 | TRBV6-5 | NA | NA | CASSSGTFNEQFF | TGTGCCAGCAGCTCCGGGACTTTTAATGAGCAGTTCTTC
TRBJ2-2 | TRBV7-2 | NA | NA | CASSLRIQPGAGELFF | TGTGCCAGCAGCTTAAGGATTCAACCGGGGGCCGGGGAGCTGTTTTTT
TRBJ1-1 | TRBV30 | NA | NA | CAWSFPGSNLNTEAFF | TGTGCCTGGAGTTTTCCGGGATCAAACTTGAACACTGAAGCTTTCTTT
TRBJ2-3 | TRBV20-1 | NA | TRBD2 | CSASERGAGDTQYF | TGCAGTGCTAGCGAGCGGGGGGCGGGGGATACGCAGTATTTT
TRBJ1-1 | TRBV6-1 | NA | NA | CASTPSRAASVGAEAFF | TGTGCCAGCACCCCTTCCAGGGCAGCCTCGGTAGGAGCTGAAGCTTTCTTT
TRBJ2-5 | TRBV12-3/TRBV12-4 | NA | TRBD1 | CASSYRGSKTQYF | TGTGCCAGCAGTTACAGGGGGTCGAAGACCCAGTACTTC
TRBJ2-7 | TRBV25-1 | NA | NA | CASSGQIYEQYF | TGTGCCAGCAGTGGACAGATCTACGAGCAGTACTTC
TRBJ2-5 | TRBV6-2/TRBV6-3 | NA | TRBD2 | CASRPGLEQETQYF | TGTGCCAGCAGGCCCGGACTAGAGCAAGAGACCCAGTACTTC
TRBJ1-2 | TRBV19 | NA | TRBD1 | CASSPRGARGYTF | TGTGCCAGTAGCCCCAGGGGGGCCAGAGGCTACACCTTC
TRBJ2-2 | TRBV12-3/TRBV12-4 | NA | NA | CASTLRTGELFF | TGTGCCAGCACGTTGAGAACCGGGGAGCTGTTTTTT
TRBJ2-2 | TRBV29-1 | NA | TRBD1 | CSVWQTGGRRTGELFF | TGCAGCGTTTGGCAGACAGGGGGAAGAAGGACCGGGGAGCTGTTTTTT
TRBJ2-7 | TRBV18 | NA | TRBD1 | CASSPQSGGLYEQYF | TGTGCCAGCTCACCACAGTCAGGGGGTCTATACGAGCAGTACTTC
TRBJ2-5 | TRBV6-1 | NA | TRBD2 | CASNLSGSTAETQYF | TGTGCCAGCAATCTCAGCGGGAGTACGGCGGAGACCCAGTACTTC
TRBJ1-6 | TRBV3-1 | NA | NA | CASSQGRYNSPLHF | TGTGCCAGCAGCCAGGGACGGTATAATTCACCCCTCCACTTT
TRBJ1-1 | TRBV3-1 | NA | NA | CASSQRDRTEAFF | TGTGCCAGCAGCCAAAGGGACCGCACTGAAGCTTTCTTT
TRBJ2-6 | TRBV12-3/TRBV12-4 | NA | TRBD1 | CASSLDRGAGANVLTF | TGTGCCAGCAGTTTAGACAGGGGGGCTGGGGCCAACGTCCTGACTTTC
TRBJ2-5 | TRBV7-9 | NA | NA | CASSRFGDETQYF | TGTGCCAGCAGCCGGTTTGGGGACGAGACCCAGTACTTC
TRBJ1-1 | TRBV29-1 | NA | TRBD1 | CSSQTGRANTEAFF | TGCAGCTCGCAGACAGGGAGAGCGAACACTGAAGCTTTCTTT
TRBJ1-2 | TRBV20-1 | NA | NA | CSARGDNYGYTF | TGCAGTGCCCGGGGGGATAACTATGGCTACACCTTC
TRBJ1-2 | TRBV6-1 | NA | NA | CASSTRGIYGYTF | TGTGCCAGCAGTACCAGGGGCATCTATGGCTACACCTTC
TRBJ2-7 | TRBV6-5 | NA | TRBD1 | CASSRSGTDAYEQYF | TGTGCCAGCAGCCGTTCCGGGACAGACGCCTACGAGCAGTACTTC
TRBJ2-7 | TRBV6-6 | NA | NA | CASKMGGRGTSYEQYF | TGTGCCAGCAAAATGGGGGGACGGGGGACATCGTACGAGCAGTACTTC
TRBJ2-7 | TRBV2 | NA | TRBD1 | CASSEGDRFYEQYF | TGTGCCAGCAGTGAAGGGGACAGATTCTACGAGCAGTACTTC
TRBJ1-2 | TRBV20-1 | NA | NA | CSAGWGNGYTF | TGCAGTGCTGGGTGGGGAAACGGCTACACCTTC
TRBJ1-5 | TRBV7-2 | once | NA | CASSLGYQGGQPQHF | TGTGCCAGCAGCTTAGGTTATCAGGGAGGGCAGCCCCAGCATTTT
TRBJ1-2 | TRBV6-1 | once | NA | CASSEQGAYGYTF | TGTGCCAGCAGTGAACAGGGTGCCTATGGCTACACCTTC
TRBJ2-2 | TRBV21-1 | NA | NA | CASSLRDGTGNTGELFF | TGTGCCAGCAGCCTACGCGATGGGACAGGGAACACCGGGGAGCTGTTTTTT
TRBJ1-3 | TRBV7-7 | NA | NA | CASSLGIGSGNTIYF | TGTGCTAGCAGCTTAGGAATAGGCTCTGGAAACACCATATATTTT
TRBJ1-2 | TRBV5-1 | NA | NA | CASSLGPGYGSGYTF | TGCGCCAGCAGCTTGGGACCAGGGTACGGCTCGGGCTACACCTTC
TRBJ2-7 | TRBV7-9 | NA | NA | CASSSTGQFYEQYF | TGTGCCAGCAGCTCCACCGGACAGTTCTACGAGCAGTACTTC
TRBJ1-3 | TRBV7-2 | NA | NA | CASRQESSGNTIYF | TGTGCCAGCAGACAGGAGAGCTCTGGAAACACCATATATTTT
TRBJ2-1 | TRBV7-8 | NA | TRBD2 | CASSLDGGGVVYEQFF | TGTGCCAGCAGCTTAGACGGCGGGGGTGTAGTGTATGAGCAGTTCTTC
TRBJ2-7 | TRBV7-7 | NA | NA | CASSLGQTREQYF | TGTGCCAGCAGTCTCGGACAGACTCGAGAGCAGTACTTC
TRBJ2-2 | TRBV7-9 | NA | NA | CASSSHSRNQGGELFF | TGTGCCAGCAGCTCCCATTCCCGCAACCAGGGCGGGGAGCTGTTTTTT
TRBJ1-5 | TRBV12-3/TRBV12-4 | NA | NA | CASSPTGRGNQPQHF | TGTGCCAGCAGCCCAACAGGGCGAGGCAATCAGCCCCAGCATTTT
TRBJ2-3 | TRBV6-6 | NA | NA | CASSYSPGLSTDTQYF | TGTGCCAGCAGTTACTCGCCGGGTCTCAGCACAGATACGCAGTATTTT
TRBJ2-3 | TRBV12-3/TRBV12-4 | once | TRBD2 | CASSFQSGSTDTQYF | TGTGCCAGCAGTTTTCAGAGCGGGAGTACAGATACGCAGTATTTT
TRBJ1-1 | TRBV2 | NA | NA | CASSGTLQAFF | TGTGCCAGCAGTGGCACACTCCAAGCTTTCTTT
TRBJ1-1 | TRBV7-3 | NA | NA | CASSLDHNTEAFF | TGTGCCAGCAGCCTAGACCATAACACTGAAGCTTTCTTT
TRBJ2-7 | TRBV29-1 | NA | TRBD1 | CSVVEDRSSYEQYF | TGCAGCGTTGTTGAGGACAGGTCCTCCTACGAGCAGTACTTC